The present entry profiles one TCR beta chain with its context. Its antigen is still unknown. This PCR relied on a set of 60 Vbeta primers and 13 Jbeta primers. Assay: immunoSEQ multiplex PCR; the TCRdb copy retains only in-frame clones and omits some. The profile shows almost 80,000 clones, 67% of them singletons. The data belong to a study of cytomegalovirus exposure and HLA in healthy donors. Germline V CDR1 and CDR2: MGHDK, SYGVNS. This CDR3 is built from 17 residues. V shed 1 base, J shed 1 base, and the junction held 9 bases outside the gene matches. The study, taken as a whole, reports: Per a later analysis, HLA-associated TCR beta chains showed more clonal expansion than other, equally common TCR beta chains. Immune exposure information available was restricted to CMV serostatus.

This receptor was taken from a woman between 45 and 60 years old in good health and CMV-seropositive. The sample consisted of PBMCs. This chain joins TRBV25-1 and TRBJ2-5, with 7 bases lining up with TRBD2. CDR3 sequence (DNA): TGTGCCAGCAGTGAATTCTGGCCTAGCGGCTCCCAAGAGACCCAGTACTTC. Its translation: CASSEFWPSGSQETQYF.